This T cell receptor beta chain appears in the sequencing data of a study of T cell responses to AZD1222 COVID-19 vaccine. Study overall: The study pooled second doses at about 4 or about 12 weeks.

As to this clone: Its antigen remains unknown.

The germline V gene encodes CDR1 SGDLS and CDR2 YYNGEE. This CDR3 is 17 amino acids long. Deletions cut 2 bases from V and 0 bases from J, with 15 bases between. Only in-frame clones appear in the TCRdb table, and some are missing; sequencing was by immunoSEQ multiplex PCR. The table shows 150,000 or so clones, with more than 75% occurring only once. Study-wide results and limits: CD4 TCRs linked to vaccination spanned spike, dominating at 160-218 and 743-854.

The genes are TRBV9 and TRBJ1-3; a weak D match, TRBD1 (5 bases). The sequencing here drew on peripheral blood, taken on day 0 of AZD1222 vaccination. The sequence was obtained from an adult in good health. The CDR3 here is CASSVQFAGVSGNTIYF. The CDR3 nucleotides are TGTGCCAGCAGCGTTCAGTTTGCGGGGGTCTCTGGAAACACCATATATTTT.